The source of this T cell receptor beta chain is a study of fetal regulatory T cell absence and autoimmunity. Study-level background: Exocrine pancreas autoimmunity occurred in IPEX patients lacking clinical diabetes.

Notes on the study in general: Some top pancreas TCR clones were over 80-fold enriched versus cord blood. Broadly similar TRB gene family usage was seen in pancreas and cord blood.

The CDR3 runs 17 residues. Germline V gene data show CDR1 as SGHTA and CDR2 as FQGNSA. V lost 1 base and J lost 0, with 15 bases in between. The survey-level immunoSEQ assay was used. Clones were sequenced by immunoSEQ multiplex PCR, and TCRdb holds only the in-frame ones, with some missing. Of around 100,000 clones listed, 60% to 80% were seen once; the top ten hold 1.5% to 2.5%. As for this clone: Its cognate antigen is unknown.

The rearrangement joins TRBV7-2 to TRBJ2-5, with D unresolved. The TCR was taken from a male donor with IPEX syndrome. Sequencing was done on a sample of pancreas tissue. The CDR3 DNA is TGTGCCAGCAGCTTAGAAGGTTATTCGAGAGACCAAGAGACCCAGTACTTC. As protein: CASSLEGYSRDQETQYF.